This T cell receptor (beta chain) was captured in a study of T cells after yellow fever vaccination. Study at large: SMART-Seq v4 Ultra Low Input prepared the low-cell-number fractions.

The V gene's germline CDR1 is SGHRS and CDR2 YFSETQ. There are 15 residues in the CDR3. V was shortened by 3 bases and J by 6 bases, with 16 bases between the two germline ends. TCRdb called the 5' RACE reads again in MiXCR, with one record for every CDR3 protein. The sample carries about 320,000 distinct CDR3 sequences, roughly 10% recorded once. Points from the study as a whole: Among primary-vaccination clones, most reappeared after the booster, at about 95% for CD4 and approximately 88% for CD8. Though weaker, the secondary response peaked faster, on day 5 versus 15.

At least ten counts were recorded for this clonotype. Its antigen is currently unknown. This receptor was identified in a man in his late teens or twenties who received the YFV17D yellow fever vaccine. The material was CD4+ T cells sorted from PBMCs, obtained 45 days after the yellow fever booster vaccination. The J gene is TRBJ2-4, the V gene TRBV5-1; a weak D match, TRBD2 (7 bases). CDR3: CASSSIGGALNIQYF. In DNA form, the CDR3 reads TGCGCCAGCAGCTCGATAGGGGGGGCCTTAAACATTCAGTACTTC.